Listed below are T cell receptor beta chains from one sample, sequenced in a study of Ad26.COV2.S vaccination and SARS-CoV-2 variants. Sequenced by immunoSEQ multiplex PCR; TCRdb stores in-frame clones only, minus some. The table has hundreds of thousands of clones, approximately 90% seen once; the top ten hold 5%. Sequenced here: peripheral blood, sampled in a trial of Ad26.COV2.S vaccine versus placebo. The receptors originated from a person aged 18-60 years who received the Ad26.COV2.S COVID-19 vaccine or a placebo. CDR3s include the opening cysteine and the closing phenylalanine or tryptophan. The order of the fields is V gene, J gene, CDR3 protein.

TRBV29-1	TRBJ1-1	CSVERDYMNTEAFF
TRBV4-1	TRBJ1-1	CASSQDSFQVLMNTEAFF
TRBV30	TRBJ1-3	CAWRAGSAGNTIYF
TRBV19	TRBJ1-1	CASSIDLAGAGMNTEAFF
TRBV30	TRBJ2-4	CAWSPGLASRAKNIQYF
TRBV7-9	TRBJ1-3	CASSFGRGTGNTIYF
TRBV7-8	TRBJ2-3	CASSVGQAGDTQYF
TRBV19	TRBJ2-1	CASALGDGQFF
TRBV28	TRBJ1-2	CASSSGDYGYTF
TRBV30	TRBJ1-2	CAWRNSGEYGYTF
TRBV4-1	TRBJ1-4	CASSQEPSDRVSNEKLFF
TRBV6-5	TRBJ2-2	CASSYSGLNTGELFF
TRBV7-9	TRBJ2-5	CASSPFGDRENQETQYF
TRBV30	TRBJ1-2	CAWSVGYGYTF
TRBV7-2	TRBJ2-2	CASSLRQGWTGELFF
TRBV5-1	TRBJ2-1	CASSLSGGSLSYNEQFF
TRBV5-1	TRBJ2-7	CASSSGLAGDEQYF
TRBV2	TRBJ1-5	CASSPSLQGNNQPQHF
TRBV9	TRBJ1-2	CASSVGLANYGYTF
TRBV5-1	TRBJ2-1	CASSFGDVASYNEQFF
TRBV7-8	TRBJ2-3	CASSLGRSGWGSLADTQYF
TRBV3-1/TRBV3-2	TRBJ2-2	CASSQDAGSWFKPPPDTGELFF
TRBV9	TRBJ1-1	CASSVAPAAPTEAFF
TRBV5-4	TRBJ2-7	CASSLGQTGATYEQYF
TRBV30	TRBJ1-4	CAWREGPWDEKLFF
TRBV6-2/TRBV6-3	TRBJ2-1	CASSYPSSYNEQFF
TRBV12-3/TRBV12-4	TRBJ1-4	CASRSNEKLFF